A selection of T cell receptor beta chains follows, all from one sample in a study of blood T cell repertoires in COVID-19. Sequencing used immunoSEQ multiplex PCR; TCRdb keeps in-frame clones, though not all of them. The sample holds approximately 90,000 clones; 80% are singletons and the top ten take 15% to 20%. What was sequenced was peripheral blood. These receptors were taken from a woman older than 75 with acute or convalescent COVID-19. The CDR3 runs from the conserved cysteine through the conserved F or W. A D gene is named only where the DNA matches it firmly. The size field is filled for only some rows; it gives once, few, many or a size class.

>TRBV2|TRBD1|once|TRBJ1-5
CASSGGQPNQPQHF
TGTGCCAGCAGCGGGGGACAGCCCAATCAGCCCCAGCATTTT
>TRBV9|-|-|TRBJ1-4
CASSVDRFNEKLFF
TGTGCCAGCAGCGTAGACAGGTTTAATGAAAAACTGTTTTTT
>TRBV14|TRBD1|-|TRBJ1-1
CASSHIANRGTEAFF
TGTGCCAGCAGCCACATCGCCAACAGGGGCACTGAAGCTTTCTTT
>TRBV9|TRBD1|once|TRBJ1-1
CASSPRTGGPNTEAFF
TGTGCCAGCAGCCCTCGGACAGGGGGGCCGAACACTGAAGCTTTCTTT
>TRBV5-1|-|-|TRBJ1-1
CASREQGNTEAFF
TGCGCCAGCAGAGAGCAGGGGAACACTGAAGCTTTCTTT
>TRBV5-4|TRBD2|few|TRBJ2-7
CASSSRTSNNEQYF
TGTGCCAGCAGCTCAAGGACTAGCAACAACGAGCAGTACTTC
>TRBV2|-|few|TRBJ2-1
CASSGGEYNEQFF
TGTGCCAGCAGTGGGGGGGAGTACAATGAGCAGTTCTTC
>TRBV13|-|once|TRBJ2-7
CASSPKGEASYEQYF
TGTGCCAGCAGCCCCAAAGGGGAGGCTTCCTACGAGCAGTACTTC
>TRBV7-9|-|few|TRBJ2-1
CASSLGLHNEQFF
TGTGCCAGCAGCTTAGGACTTCACAATGAGCAGTTCTTC
>TRBV5-6|-|-|TRBJ1-2
CASSPEPDTSYGYTF
TGTGCCAGCAGCCCTGAACCGGACACAAGCTATGGCTACACCTTC
>TRBV6-6|TRBD2|-|TRBJ2-1
CASSYRLANEQFF
TGTGCCAGCAGTTATAGACTAGCCAATGAGCAGTTCTTC
>TRBV6-4|-|-|TRBJ1-1
CASSDSGRGQNTEAFF
TGTGCCAGCAGTGACTCTGGGCGGGGGCAGAACACTGAAGCTTTCTTT
>TRBV29-1|-|once|TRBJ1-1
CSVQGIIGAFF
TGCAGCGTTCAGGGGATAATAGGGGCTTTCTTT
>TRBV18|TRBD2|-|TRBJ2-3
CASSPLGGGQGDTQYF
TGTGCCAGCTCACCGCTCGGGGGGGGCCAAGGAGATACGCAGTATTTT
>TRBV30|-|-|TRBJ1-4
CAWSERISSTNEKLFF
TGTGCCTGGAGTGAGAGGATATCCTCAACTAATGAAAAACTGTTTTTT
>TRBV15|-|-|TRBJ1-6
CATSSSRTDSPLHF
TGTGCCACCAGCAGTTCCCGGACAGATTCACCCCTCCACTTT
>TRBV5-3|-|-|TRBJ1-6
CARSRGQLSPLHF
TGTGCCAGAAGTCGAGGACAGCTATCACCCCTCCACTTT
>TRBV5-4|-|-|TRBJ1-6
CASSLGLGNSPLHF
TGTGCCAGCAGCTTGGGATTGGGCAATTCACCCCTCCACTTT
>TRBV3-1/TRBV3-2|TRBD1|once|TRBJ1-3
CASSQTGQGDTIYF
TGTGCCAGCAGCCAAACTGGACAGGGCGACACCATATATTTT
>TRBV5-5|TRBD2|-|TRBJ2-3
CASSGLAGASGNTQYF
TGTGCCAGCAGCGGACTAGCGGGGGCCAGCGGGAATACGCAGTATTTT
>TRBV7-6|TRBD1|-|TRBJ2-7
CASSLGTGGAYEQYF
TGTGCCAGCAGCTTAGGGACAGGGGGCGCGTACGAGCAGTACTTC
>TRBV7-9|-|-|TRBJ2-7
CASSLGDTRSYEQYF
TGTGCCAGCAGCCTAGGGGACACACGATCCTACGAGCAGTACTTC
>TRBV7-2|TRBD1|-|TRBJ1-1
CASSFVGQGTEAFF
TGTGCCAGCAGCTTCGTGGGACAGGGCACTGAAGCTTTCTTT
>TRBV29-1|-|many|TRBJ2-3
CSVAGADTQYF
TGCAGCGTTGCAGGGGCAGATACGCAGTATTTT
>TRBV2|TRBD1|-|TRBJ1-4
CASRGALGQGRSTNEKLFF
TGTGCCAGCAGGGGGGCCTTGGGACAGGGGCGATCAACTAATGAAAAACTGTTTTTT
>TRBV5-1|TRBD1|-|TRBJ1-4
CASSLQTGGNEKLFF
TGCGCCAGCAGCTTGCAGACAGGGGGTAATGAAAAACTGTTTTTT
>TRBV11-3|-|-|TRBJ2-1
CASSSLNAVSEQFF
TGTGCCAGCAGCTCACTGAACGCCGTCTCTGAGCAGTTCTTC
>TRBV7-6|-|-|TRBJ1-1
CASSLVGRGPNTEAFF
TGTGCCAGCAGCTTAGTGGGCAGGGGCCCGAACACTGAAGCTTTCTTT
>TRBV20-1|TRBD2|-|TRBJ2-3
CSAGEREAQYF
TGCAGTGCTGGTGAGCGGGAGGCGCAGTATTTT
>TRBV24-1|TRBD1|-|TRBJ2-7
CATQGDEQYF
TGTGCCACCCAGGGGGACGAGCAGTACTTC
>TRBV18|-|-|TRBJ2-7
CASSLERQDSYEQYF
TGTGCCAGCTCACTAGAAAGACAGGACTCCTACGAGCAGTACTTC
>TRBV30|TRBD1|-|TRBJ2-7
CAWSLRTGQERYEQYF
TGTGCCTGGAGCCTTCGAACGGGACAGGAACGCTACGAGCAGTACTTC
>TRBV4-1|-|-|TRBJ2-7
CASSQDRSNSYEQYF
TGCGCCAGCAGCCAAGACAGGTCGAACTCCTACGAGCAGTACTTC
>TRBV19|TRBD1|-|TRBJ1-4
CASTPTGFREKLFF
TGTGCCAGTACCCCGACAGGGTTTAGGGAAAAACTGTTTTTT
>TRBV15|TRBD1|few|TRBJ2-7
CATSRDRLGQGDEQYF
TGTGCCACCAGCAGAGATCGTTTAGGGCAGGGGGACGAGCAGTACTTC
>TRBV10-3|TRBD2|-|TRBJ2-1
CAISDPGGGAYNEQFF
TGTGCCATCAGTGATCCCGGCGGGGGAGCCTACAATGAGCAGTTCTTC
>TRBV4-1|-|few|TRBJ2-7
CASSRQTGQLSYEQYF
TGCGCCAGCAGCCGTCAGACAGGTCAATTATCCTACGAGCAGTACTTC
>TRBV30|TRBD2|-|TRBJ2-7
CAWSGLAGWAQYF
TGTGCCTGGAGTGGACTAGCGGGGTGGGCGCAGTACTTC
>TRBV6-5|TRBD1|once|TRBJ1-2
CASRDPGTGIGYTF
TGTGCCAGCAGGGATCCTGGGACAGGGATTGGCTACACCTTC
>TRBV7-8|-|few|TRBJ2-7
CASSLGRDIEEQYF
TGTGCCAGCAGCTTGGGCCGGGACATTGAAGAGCAGTACTTC
>TRBV7-3|-|-|TRBJ2-3
CASSSPDSTQYF
TGTGCCAGCAGCTCGCCCGACTCCACGCAGTATTTT
>TRBV19|-|-|TRBJ2-3
CASSTFGSTDTQYF
TGTGCCAGTAGTACCTTCGGGAGCACAGATACGCAGTATTTT